This TCR beta chain was captured in a study of patients and donors after allogeneic stem cell transplantation. CDR3 length equals 15 residues. Germline values: CDR1 MNHNS, CDR2 SASEGT. V shed 6 bases and J shed 5 bases, with 19 bases lying between them. TCRdb fed the RT-PCR reads into MiXCR, producing one record per CDR3 protein. The table shows roughly 230,000 distinct CDR3 sequences, with 12% to 15% occurring only once. The clonotype was recovered from a human donor who was either an allogeneic HSCT recipient or a stem cell or donor lymphocyte infusion donor (not recorded which). It is not recorded whose cells these are; they may come from a transplant donor. Sequenced: blood, either unsorted or a sorted T cell fraction (not recorded which). The chain uses TRBV6-1 and TRBJ1-2; TRBD1 is a possible D gene (6 bases). The DNA for the CDR3 is TGTGCCAGCAGCCCCGGTCGAGGGGGGGAGTATGGCTACACCTTC. Its protein product is CASSPGRGGEYGYTF.